A single sample gave rise to the 5 T cell receptor beta chains below, sequenced in a study of human T cells and chemical hapten exposure. TCRdb reprocessed the RACE reads with MiXCR, giving one entry per CDR3 protein. The sample includes more than 85,000 distinct CDR3 sequences, 7.5% to 9.5% of them seen just once. The time point: pre-sensitization, week 0. Treatment meaning: therapeutic diphenylcyclopropenone sensitization with weekly scalp DPC. The source was whole blood, collected in connection with sensitization to the hapten diphenylcyclopropenone (DPC). These receptors all stem from a man in his forties with alopecia areata. Some clones in this sample may be carry-over from other donors' samples.

This clonotype was seen ten or more times. This chain uses TRBV3-1 with TRBJ2-6, with a possible D match to TRBD2 (5 bases). Trimming stripped 1 base from V and 12 bases from J, with 16 bases between. This CDR3 has 15 residues. Germline assignment: CDR1 LGHDT and CDR2 YNNKEL (reference sequence). CDR3 nucleotide sequence: TGTGCCAGCAGCCAAGGTAACCTGGGGAGAGGCGTCCTGACTTTC. Translated: CASSQGNLGRGVLTF.

There are a few counts of this clonotype. The rearrangement joins TRBV29-1 to TRBJ2-7; 10 nucleotides agree with TRBD2. Germline CDR1 reads SQVTM; CDR2 reads ANQGSEA. The trim removed 2 bases at V and 0 bases at J, leaving 1 base unmatched. This CDR3 is built from 14 residues. The CDR3 DNA reads as TGCAGCGTTGAAACTAGCGGGGTCTCCTACGAGCAGTACTTC. Protein: CSVETSGVSYEQYF.

This clonotype has a handful of counts. V and J are TRBV7-2 and TRBJ2-1, with no clear D. Between the trimmed V and J ends, which lost 0 bases and 0 bases, there was a span of 6 bases. This CDR3 has 15 residues. Germline CDR1 and CDR2: SGHTA and FQGNSA. CDR3 bases: TGTGCCAGCAGCTTAGCTGGTAACTCCTACAATGAGCAGTTCTTC. Translation: CASSLAGNSYNEQFF.

The chain is built from TRBV6-5 and TRBJ1-5; no reliable D call. This CDR3 region has 14 residues. V was trimmed by 0 bases and J by 4 bases, leaving 7 bases between them. CDR1 and CDR2 (germline): MNHEY, SVGAGI. The CDR3 bases are TGTGCCAGCAGTTACTCGCCCCATAATCAGCCCCAGCATTTT. It specifies CASSYSPHNQPQHF.

The chain is built from TRBV9 and TRBJ1-3, with a possible D match to TRBD1 (6 bases). The CDR3 contains 15 residues. Trimming cost V 0 bases and J 7 bases, with 14 bases left between them. Germline V gene sequence: CDR1 SGDLS, CDR2 YYNGEE. The CDR3 DNA reads as TGTGCCAGCAGCGTAGATCCTGCAGGGGCCAACACCATATATTTT. Translated: CASSVDPAGANTIYF.